Described below is a single TCR beta chain sequence and its context. The data derive from a study of blood T cell repertoires in COVID-19. Looking at the study overall: Samples representing acute and convalescent COVID-19 were sourced from the United States, Italy and Spain. T cells, B-cell-depleted T cells, or PBMCs supplied cDNA or gDNA.

Generated by immunoSEQ multiplex PCR, the TCRdb table keeps only in-frame clones and is missing some. The sample includes about 180,000 clones, about 83% of them seen just once. Clinical history as reported by participants underpinned cohort assignment. Donors in Cohort 3 counted as recovered after two negative PCRs, clearance, or symptom resolution. The CDR3 consists of 13 residues. In germline, CDR1 is SNHLY, CDR2 FYNNEI. Trimming took 4 bases from V and 4 from J, leaving 10 bases between them. The sequence derives from a woman in her twenties or thirties who had recovered from COVID-19. Sequenced: PBMCs or T cells enriched from blood (not recorded which). This chain joins TRBV2 and TRBJ1-1, with D tentatively TRBD1 (6 bases). This CDR3 reads CASSVRGGTEAFF. For the CDR3, the DNA is TGTGCCAGCAGTGTCAGGGGTGGCACTGAAGCTTTCTTT.